These T cell receptor beta chains were read from a single sample in a study of beta chain features in type 1 diabetes. Generated by immunoSEQ multiplex PCR, the TCRdb table keeps only in-frame clones and is missing some. The sample has about 24,000 clones, about 72% seen once. Sequenced sample: Tregs from blood. The receptors derive from a woman in her 40s in good health. Each CDR3 is given without its conserved first and last residue. Each record gives: D gene, J gene, V gene, CDR3 protein. The D gene is left open where the match is weak.

d_call: NA
j_call: TRBJ1-1
v_call: TRBV18
cdr3_aa: ASSPRGQGETEAF

d_call: TRBD2
j_call: TRBJ2-7
v_call: TRBV5-1
cdr3_aa: ASSLAGRGSSYEQY

d_call: TRBD2
j_call: TRBJ2-1
v_call: TRBV18
cdr3_aa: ASETSGEQF

d_call: NA
j_call: TRBJ1-5
v_call: TRBV28
cdr3_aa: ASRVTGNQPQH

d_call: NA
j_call: TRBJ2-5
v_call: TRBV5-4
cdr3_aa: ASGRLFGQETQY

d_call: NA
j_call: TRBJ2-3
v_call: TRBV7-2
cdr3_aa: ASTLTDTQY

d_call: NA
j_call: TRBJ2-1
v_call: TRBV7-2
cdr3_aa: ASSSAGYNEQF

d_call: NA
j_call: TRBJ2-4
v_call: TRBV19
cdr3_aa: ASSPRLGRGKNIQY

d_call: NA
j_call: TRBJ1-2
v_call: TRBV2
cdr3_aa: ASRGVGFRDGYT

d_call: NA
j_call: TRBJ1-3
v_call: TRBV2
cdr3_aa: ASLRSLWGPEIY

d_call: NA
j_call: TRBJ2-1
v_call: TRBV7-9
cdr3_aa: ASSPHLTGQF

d_call: NA
j_call: TRBJ1-1
v_call: TRBV4-3
cdr3_aa: ASSQDRVGVTEAF

d_call: TRBD2
j_call: TRBJ2-5
v_call: TRBV27
cdr3_aa: ASSLLASGGQETQY

d_call: TRBD2
j_call: TRBJ2-5
v_call: TRBV5-1
cdr3_aa: ASSFSGAETQY

d_call: NA
j_call: TRBJ1-2
v_call: TRBV11-2
cdr3_aa: ASSLSGQLTNYGYT

d_call: TRBD2
j_call: TRBJ2-5
v_call: TRBV5-1
cdr3_aa: ASSPGGTSGGQETQY

d_call: NA
j_call: TRBJ2-3
v_call: TRBV7-2
cdr3_aa: ASGATDTQY

d_call: TRBD1
j_call: TRBJ1-5
v_call: TRBV6-6
cdr3_aa: ASSREDRFNQPQH

d_call: TRBD2
j_call: TRBJ2-1
v_call: TRBV5-1
cdr3_aa: ASSPGGSYNEQF

d_call: NA
j_call: TRBJ2-7
v_call: TRBV7-2
cdr3_aa: ASSPIRYEQY

d_call: NA
j_call: TRBJ2-7
v_call: TRBV7-2
cdr3_aa: ASSRTGGRDYEQY

d_call: NA
j_call: TRBJ1-6
v_call: TRBV7-9
cdr3_aa: ASSLTGLYNSPLH

d_call: TRBD2
j_call: TRBJ2-4
v_call: TRBV7-2
cdr3_aa: ASSFGLADNIQY

d_call: TRBD2
j_call: TRBJ2-3
v_call: TRBV29-1
cdr3_aa: SGGMGLAGAQIPTDTQY

d_call: NA
j_call: TRBJ2-6
v_call: TRBV19
cdr3_aa: ASTPGAGANVLT

d_call: NA
j_call: TRBJ2-5
v_call: TRBV27
cdr3_aa: ASSFEVGETQY

d_call: NA
j_call: TRBJ2-7
v_call: TRBV5-1
cdr3_aa: ASSTDRPSLEQY

d_call: NA
j_call: TRBJ1-2
v_call: TRBV5-1
cdr3_aa: ASSPPAGRDGYT

d_call: TRBD1
j_call: TRBJ2-1
v_call: TRBV18
cdr3_aa: ASSQQGARNEQF

d_call: NA
j_call: TRBJ2-7
v_call: TRBV7-6
cdr3_aa: ASSPRARPYEQY

d_call: TRBD1
j_call: TRBJ2-3
v_call: TRBV6-5
cdr3_aa: ASSYLTGADTQY

d_call: TRBD1
j_call: TRBJ1-4
v_call: TRBV6-1
cdr3_aa: ASSDRTGWKLF

d_call: TRBD2
j_call: TRBJ2-2
v_call: TRBV5-1
cdr3_aa: ASSVIGLAGLTGELF

d_call: NA
j_call: TRBJ2-6
v_call: TRBV7-2
cdr3_aa: ASSLAAVVGSGANVLT

d_call: NA
j_call: TRBJ2-7
v_call: TRBV5-4
cdr3_aa: ASSLYRGAPEEQY

d_call: TRBD1
j_call: TRBJ2-7
v_call: TRBV6-5
cdr3_aa: ASSYRGTGNYEQY

d_call: NA
j_call: TRBJ2-7
v_call: TRBV6-1
cdr3_aa: ASRKGTMRHEQY

d_call: NA
j_call: TRBJ1-3
v_call: TRBV7-9
cdr3_aa: ASSLALSLLGD

d_call: TRBD2
j_call: TRBJ2-5
v_call: TRBV10-2
cdr3_aa: ASTHRGGGAVETQY

d_call: NA
j_call: TRBJ2-1
v_call: TRBV29-1
cdr3_aa: SVWRDDTYNEQF

d_call: TRBD1
j_call: TRBJ2-6
v_call: TRBV18
cdr3_aa: ASSPGQVSGANVLT

d_call: TRBD1
j_call: TRBJ2-7
v_call: TRBV5-6
cdr3_aa: ASSYRGPSKQY

d_call: TRBD1
j_call: TRBJ1-1
v_call: TRBV19
cdr3_aa: ASSEGQGRTEAF

d_call: TRBD1
j_call: TRBJ1-3
v_call: TRBV7-2
cdr3_aa: ASSLVGTGGNTIY

d_call: NA
j_call: TRBJ1-2
v_call: TRBV7-9
cdr3_aa: ASSAGTGGDLHGYT

d_call: NA
j_call: TRBJ1-1
v_call: TRBV19
cdr3_aa: ASNQQTNTEAF